Below, 20 T cell receptor beta chains from the same sample are listed, as sequenced in a study of breast tumors, draining lymph nodes, adjacent tissues. The lymph nodes were axillary draining lymph nodes from breast cancer patients. TCRdb reprocessed the multiplex PCR reads via MiXCR and lists one record per CDR3 protein. The sample consists of around 130,000 distinct CDR3 sequences, 20% to 25% of them appearing once. Sequences were obtained from axillary lymph node tissue. These receptors all come from a female donor with breast cancer. Some clones in this sample may be carry-over from other donors' samples.

Notes on this clonotype: A much bigger clone sits one base away, suggesting this may be a read error. The rearrangement uses TRBV15 and TRBJ2-7, with TRBD2 as a possible D gene (6 bases). The CDR3 extends over 15 amino acids. Germline CDR1 is LNHNV and CDR2 is YYDKDF (reference sequence). The CDR3 DNA sequence: TGTGCCACCAGCAGGCGGCGGGACCCAGCCTACGAGCGGTACTTC. It encodes CATSRRRDPAYERYF.

This clonotype appeared many times. The chain carries TRBV7-3 and TRBJ2-1; no reliable D call. V was clipped by 1 base and J by 5 bases, with 15 bases between them. Germline CDR1 reads SGHTA; CDR2 reads FQGTGA. The CDR3 has 16 amino acids. For the CDR3, the DNA is TGTGCCAGCAGCTTAAATCCATACAGCCCTGACAATGAGCAGTTCTTC. This codes for CASSLNPYSPDNEQFF.

This clonotype was counted ten times or more. The chain joins TRBV20-1 to TRBJ1-2, with D tentatively TRBD1 (5 bases). CDR3 length equals 14 residues. The germline V gene encodes CDR1 DFQATT and CDR2 SNEGSKA (reference sequence). Trimming shortened V by 1 base and J by 8 bases, and 17 bases separated the two germline ends. DNA of the CDR3: TGCAGTGCTAGAGGTTCAGTCCATCAGGGCGGCTACACCTTC. Translating it yields CSARGSVHQGGYTF.

Details on this clonotype: A much larger clone differs from this one at a single base, so this may be a read error. The chain uses TRBV6-6 and TRBJ2-6, with D perhaps TRBD1 (7 bases). The CDR3 covers 18 residues. V lost 4 bases and J lost 4, with 20 bases in between. Germline CDR1 MNHNY, CDR2 SVGAGI (reference sequence). DNA of the CDR3: TGTGCCAGCAGTTTACTTGGACAGGAGGGGTCCGGGGCCAACGTCCTGACTTTC. As protein: CASSLLGQEGSGANVLTF.

At least ten counts were recorded for this clonotype. The chain employs TRBV28 and TRBJ1-6; D perhaps matches TRBD1 (6 bases). This CDR3 spans 18 amino acids. The germline CDR1 and CDR2 sequences are MDHEN and SYDVKM. Trimming took off 6 bases at V and 0 bases at J, with 18 bases between the two ends. CDR3 DNA: TGTGCCAGCAGGGTGACAGGCGCACAGAGCTCCTATAATTCACCCCTCCACTTT. This translates into CASRVTGAQSSYNSPLHF.

Details on this clonotype: A clone one base away is much larger, so this may be a read error. The V gene is TRBV20-1, the J gene TRBJ2-5, with a weak D call TRBD2 (5 bases). The length of the CDR3 is 16 residues. The V end lost 0 bases, the J end lost 0 bases, and 14 bases lay between the germline ends. In germline, CDR1 is DFQATT, CDR2 SNEGSKA (reference sequence). CDR3 residues: CSARELASHHQETQYF. CDR3 bases: TGCAGTGCTAGAGAGTTGGCTAGCCACCACCAAGAGACCCAGTACTTC.

This clonotype appeared many times. This chain uses TRBV12-3 or TRBV12-4 with TRBJ2-1, with D possibly being TRBD1 (5 bases). The CDR3 is 11 amino acids. Trimming removed 1 base from V and 14 bases from J, with 9 bases in between. Written as DNA, the CDR3 is TGTGCCAGCAGTTTAGAGGGGTTGGAGTTCTTC. Residues: CASSLEGLEFF.

Details on this clonotype: A much bigger clone sits one base away, suggesting this may be a read error. The chain couples TRBV5-1 to TRBJ2-3; maybe TRBD1 (6 bases). The V gene's germline CDR1 is SGHRS and CDR2 YFSETQ. This CDR3 has 17 amino acids. The CDR3 sequence is CASSLDLGTSSIDTQYF. The CDR3 DNA reads as TGTGCCAGCAGCTTGGACTTAGGGACATCTAGCATAGATACGCAGTATTTT.

This clonotype was detected once. At one boundary the junction diverges from the germline segment, which might be a read error. The chain couples TRBV6-1 to TRBJ2-2; D may correspond to TRBD1 or TRBD2 (5 bases each). CDR1 and CDR2 from the germline V gene are MNHNS and SASEGT. The CDR3 is 17 residues long. The CDR3 DNA follows: TGTGCCAGCAGTGAAGGGGTATCTTGGGGGAACGCCGGGGAGCTGTTTTTT. This translates into CASSEGVSWGNAGELFF.

This clonotype has a count of ten or more. The chain has TRBV24-1 and TRBJ2-5; unclear D gene. The CDR3 has 17 residues. V lost 6 bases, J lost 5 bases, and 24 bases lay in between. Germline values: CDR1 KGHDR, CDR2 SFDVKD. CDR3 sequence (DNA): TGTGCCACCAGTAACAGCCTTGGCTATCCATTTTCGGAGACCCAGTACTTC. It codes for CATSNSLGYPFSETQYF.

This clonotype came up many times. The chain combines TRBV14 with TRBJ2-1, with 11 bases fitting TRBD2. The ends lost 4 bases at V and 5 bases at J; junction bases unmatched: 4. This CDR3 contains 15 residues. Per germline, CDR1 SGHDN and CDR2 FVKESK. CDR3 protein: CASSRQLAGDNEQFF. CDR3 DNA: TGTGCCAGCAGCCGCCAACTAGCGGGGGACAATGAGCAGTTCTTC.

This clonotype was counted at least ten times. The rearrangement joins TRBV20-1 to TRBJ2-2; 13 positions agree with TRBD2. The junction had 7 bases not matched to a gene; V was cut back by 2 bases and J by 7 bases. CDR1 and CDR2 (germline): DFQATT, SNEGSKA (reference sequence). CDR3 length equals 16 residues. The CDR3 DNA sequence: TGCAGTGCTAGAACCACTAGCGGGAGGGCCGTCGGGGAGCTGTTTTTT. Translation: CSARTTSGRAVGELFF.

On this clonotype: A much bigger clone sits one base away, suggesting this may be a read error. The chain is built from TRBV30 and TRBJ1-6, with 8 bases aligning to TRBD1. The CDR3 extends over 14 amino acids. V shed 8 bases and J 11 bases; nucleotides not matched to a gene: 14. Germline V gene lookup returns CDR1 GTSNPN and CDR2 SVGIG (reference sequence). The CDR3 spells CAANQGQGWPPLHF. The CDR3 DNA reads TGTGCCGCGAACCAAGGACAGGGTTGGCCACCCCTCCACTTT.

This clonotype has more than one count but fewer than ten. A read error may be the cause here, since a much bigger clone is one base away. The J gene is TRBJ2-1, the V gene TRBV13; 8 bases are a match to TRBD2. This CDR3 has 14 amino acids. Germline V gene lookup returns CDR1 PRHDT and CDR2 FYEKMQ (reference sequence). CDR3 protein: CANSLAGRAGEQFF. As DNA, the CDR3 is TGTGCCAACAGCTTAGCGGGGAGGGCCGGTGAGCAGTTCTTC.

Note on this clonotype: With a much larger clone just one base away, this may be a read error. The rearrangement uses TRBV10-3 and TRBJ1-2, with D perhaps matching TRBD1 (5 bases). The CDR3 is 13 amino acids. The germline V and J ends were trimmed by 7 bases and 4 bases, with 13 bases remaining between them. CDR1 and CDR2 (germline): ENHRY, SYGVKD. In DNA, the CDR3 is TGTGCCATCACCGAGATAACAGGCTATGGCTACACCTTC. Its translation is CAITEITGYGYTF.

This clonotype came up many times. The V call is TRBV20-1, the J call TRBJ2-5; D ambiguous. This CDR3 comprises 15 residues. From germline, CDR1 is DFQATT and CDR2 SNEGSKA (reference sequence). V lost 1 base and J lost 5, with 17 bases in between. CDR3 in DNA: TGCAGTGCTAGAGCTTCTAACTTAGGAAAGGAGACCCAGTACTTC. It is translated as CSARASNLGKETQYF.

There are many counts of this clonotype. The gene calls are TRBV20-1 and TRBJ2-1; 11 nucleotides agree with TRBD2. Germline assignment: CDR1 DFQATT and CDR2 SNEGSKA (reference sequence). V lost 8 bases and J lost 8; bases outside the gene matches: 11. The CDR3 is made up of 14 amino acids. The CDR3 is CSIPLAGGPDEQFF. The CDR3 DNA reads TGCAGTATTCCCTTAGCGGGAGGGCCGGATGAGCAGTTCTTC.

This clonotype was observed many times. The rearrangement links TRBV20-1 to TRBJ2-7, with D tentatively TRBD1 (6 bases). The germline CDR1 and CDR2 sequences are DFQATT and SNEGSKA (reference sequence). Deletions cut 0 bases from V and 5 bases from J, with 17 bases between. The CDR3 has 15 amino acids. In nucleotides, the CDR3 is TGCAGTGCTAGAGATGCCCGGGTCGGGGACAACGAGCAGTACTTC. Translating gives CSARDARVGDNEQYF.

J is TRBJ2-7 and V is TRBV3-1; weak D call: TRBD2 (5 bases). Germline V gene data show CDR1 as LGHDT and CDR2 as YNNKEL (reference sequence). Trimming cost V 4 bases and J 5 bases, with 18 bases left between them. The CDR3 spans 15 residues. The CDR3 sequence: CASSRLNEGTDEQYF. CDR3 nucleotide sequence: TGTGCCAGCAGCCGCCTGAACGAGGGAACCGACGAGCAGTACTTC.

J is TRBJ2-4 and V is TRBV7-9; maybe TRBD1 (5 bases). Germline values: CDR1 SEHNR, CDR2 FQNEAQ (reference sequence). This CDR3 contains 16 residues. V was shortened by 1 base and J by 1 base, with 11 bases between the two germline ends. Here the CDR3 DNA reads TGTGCCAGCAGCTTAGGAACAGGAAGGGCCAAAAACATTCAGTACTTC. It codes for CASSLGTGRAKNIQYF. Together with reference TRBV7-9 and TRBJ2-4, the CDR3 gives the full variable domain: DTGVSQNPRHKITKRGQNVTFRCDPISEHNRLYWYRQTLGQGPEFLTYFQNEAQLEKSRLLSDRFSAERPKGSFSTLEIQRTEQGDSAMYLCASSLGTGRAKNIQYFGAGTRLSVL.